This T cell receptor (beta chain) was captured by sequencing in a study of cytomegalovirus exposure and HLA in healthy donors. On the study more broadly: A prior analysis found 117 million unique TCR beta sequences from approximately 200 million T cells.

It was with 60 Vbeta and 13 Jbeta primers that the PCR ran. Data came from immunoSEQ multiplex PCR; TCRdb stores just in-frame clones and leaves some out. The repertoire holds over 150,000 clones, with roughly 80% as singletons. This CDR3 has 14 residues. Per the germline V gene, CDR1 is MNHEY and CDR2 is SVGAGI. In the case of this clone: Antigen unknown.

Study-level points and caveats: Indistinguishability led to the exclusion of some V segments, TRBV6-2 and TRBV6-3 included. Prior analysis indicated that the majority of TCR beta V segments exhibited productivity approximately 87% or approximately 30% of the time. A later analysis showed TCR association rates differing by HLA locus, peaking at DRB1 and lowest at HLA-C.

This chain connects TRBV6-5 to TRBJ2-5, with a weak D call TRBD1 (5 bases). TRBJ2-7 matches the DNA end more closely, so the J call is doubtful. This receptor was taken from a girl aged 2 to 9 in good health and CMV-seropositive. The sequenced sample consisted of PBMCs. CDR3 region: CASSFRREIYEQYF. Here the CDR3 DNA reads TGTGCCAGCAGTTTCCGCAGGGAAATTTACGAGCAGTACTTC.